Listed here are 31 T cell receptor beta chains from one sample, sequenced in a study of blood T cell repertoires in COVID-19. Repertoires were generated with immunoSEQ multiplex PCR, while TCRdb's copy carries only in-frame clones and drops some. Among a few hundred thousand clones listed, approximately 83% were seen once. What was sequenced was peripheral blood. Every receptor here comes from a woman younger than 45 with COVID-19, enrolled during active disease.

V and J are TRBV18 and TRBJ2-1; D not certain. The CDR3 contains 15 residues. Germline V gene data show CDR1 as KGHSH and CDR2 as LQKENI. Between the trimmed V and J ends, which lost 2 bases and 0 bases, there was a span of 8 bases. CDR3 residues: CASSPETYSYNEQFF. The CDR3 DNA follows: TGTGCCAGCTCACCAGAGACATACTCCTACAATGAGCAGTTCTTC.

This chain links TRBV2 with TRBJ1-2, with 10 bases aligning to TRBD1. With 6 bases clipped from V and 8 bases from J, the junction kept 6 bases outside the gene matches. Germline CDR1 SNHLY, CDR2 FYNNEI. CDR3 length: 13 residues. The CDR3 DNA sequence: TGTGCCAGCAGAGGGACAGGGGAGGGCGGCTACACCTTC. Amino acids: CASRGTGEGGYTF.

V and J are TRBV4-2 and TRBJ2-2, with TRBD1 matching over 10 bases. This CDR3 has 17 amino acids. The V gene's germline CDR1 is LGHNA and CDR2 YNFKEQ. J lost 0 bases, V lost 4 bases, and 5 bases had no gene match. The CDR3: CASSRTDRGPNTGELFF. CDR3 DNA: TGTGCCAGCAGCCGGACTGACAGGGGGCCGAACACCGGGGAGCTGTTTTTT.

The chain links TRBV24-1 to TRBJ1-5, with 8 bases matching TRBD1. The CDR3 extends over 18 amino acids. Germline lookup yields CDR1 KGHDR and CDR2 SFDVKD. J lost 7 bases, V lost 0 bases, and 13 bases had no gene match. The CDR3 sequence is CATSDLLTQDRANQPQHF. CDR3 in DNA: TGTGCCACCAGTGATTTGCTTACCCAGGACAGGGCGAACCAGCCCCAGCATTTT.

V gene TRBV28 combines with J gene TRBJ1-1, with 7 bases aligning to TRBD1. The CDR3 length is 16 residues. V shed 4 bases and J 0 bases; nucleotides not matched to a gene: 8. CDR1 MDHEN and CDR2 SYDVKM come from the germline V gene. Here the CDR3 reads CASSSTGDVMNTEAFF. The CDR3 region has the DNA TGTGCCAGCAGTTCAACAGGGGATGTCATGAACACTGAAGCTTTCTTT.

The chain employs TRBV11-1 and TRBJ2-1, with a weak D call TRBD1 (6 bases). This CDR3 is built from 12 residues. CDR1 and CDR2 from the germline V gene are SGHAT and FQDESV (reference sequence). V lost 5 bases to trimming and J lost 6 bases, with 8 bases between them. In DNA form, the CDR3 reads TGTGCCAGCAGCCCGGACAGCAATGAGCAGTTCTTC. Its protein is CASSPDSNEQFF. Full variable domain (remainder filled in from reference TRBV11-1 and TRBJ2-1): EAEVAQSPRYKITEKSQAVAFWCDPISGHATLYWYRQILGQGPELLVQFQDESVVDDSQLPKDRFSAERLKGVDSTLKIQPAELGDSAMYLCASSPDSNEQFFGPGTRLTVL.

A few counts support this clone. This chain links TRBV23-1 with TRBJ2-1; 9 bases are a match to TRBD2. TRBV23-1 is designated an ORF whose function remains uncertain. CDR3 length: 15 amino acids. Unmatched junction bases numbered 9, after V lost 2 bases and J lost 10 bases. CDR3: CASSQRTSASHEQFF. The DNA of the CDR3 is TGCGCCAGCAGTCAAAGGACTAGCGCCTCGCACGAGCAGTTCTTC.

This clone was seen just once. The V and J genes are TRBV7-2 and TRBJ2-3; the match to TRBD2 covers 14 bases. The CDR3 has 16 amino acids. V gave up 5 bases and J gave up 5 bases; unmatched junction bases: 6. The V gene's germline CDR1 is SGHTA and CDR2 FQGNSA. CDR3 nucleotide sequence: TGTGCCAGCAGCCTGACTAGCGGGGGGGCCCAAGATACGCAGTATTTT. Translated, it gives CASSLTSGGAQDTQYF.

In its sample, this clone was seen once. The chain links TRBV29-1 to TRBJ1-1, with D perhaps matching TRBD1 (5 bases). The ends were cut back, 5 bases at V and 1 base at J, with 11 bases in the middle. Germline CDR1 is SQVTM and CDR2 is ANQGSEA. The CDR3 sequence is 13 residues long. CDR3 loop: CSVMGRANTEAFF. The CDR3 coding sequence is TGCAGCGTTATGGGCAGGGCGAACACTGAAGCTTTCTTT.

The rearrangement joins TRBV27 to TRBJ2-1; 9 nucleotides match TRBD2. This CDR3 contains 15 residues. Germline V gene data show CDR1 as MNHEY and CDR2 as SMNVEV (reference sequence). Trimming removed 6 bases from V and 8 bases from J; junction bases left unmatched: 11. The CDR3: CASRRLAVEGDEQFF. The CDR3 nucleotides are TGTGCCAGCAGAAGACTAGCGGTAGAAGGTGATGAGCAGTTCTTC.

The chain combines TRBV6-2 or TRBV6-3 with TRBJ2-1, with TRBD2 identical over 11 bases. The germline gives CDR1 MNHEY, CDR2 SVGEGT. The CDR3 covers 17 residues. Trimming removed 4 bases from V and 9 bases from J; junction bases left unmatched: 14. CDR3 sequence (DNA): TGTGCCAGCAGTTTCCCCGTGGGTAGCGGGAGGGAGGGTGAGCAGTTCTTC. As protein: CASSFPVGSGREGEQFF.

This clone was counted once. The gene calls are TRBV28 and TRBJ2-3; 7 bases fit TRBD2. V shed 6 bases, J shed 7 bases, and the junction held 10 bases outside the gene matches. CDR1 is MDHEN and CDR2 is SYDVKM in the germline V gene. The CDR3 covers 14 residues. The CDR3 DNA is TGTGCCAGCAGCGGGGGGTTGTCGACGAATACGCAGTATTTT. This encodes CASSGGLSTNTQYF.

The CDR3 sequence is CASSETRGLNYGYTF. The CDR3 nucleotides read TGTGCCAGCAGTGAAACTCGCGGGTTGAACTATGGCTACACCTTC. The J gene is TRBJ1-2, the V gene TRBV2; D is unresolved. V shed 2 bases and J shed 2 bases, with 12 bases lying between them. CDR3 length equals 15 residues. Germline CDR1 is SNHLY and CDR2 is FYNNEI.

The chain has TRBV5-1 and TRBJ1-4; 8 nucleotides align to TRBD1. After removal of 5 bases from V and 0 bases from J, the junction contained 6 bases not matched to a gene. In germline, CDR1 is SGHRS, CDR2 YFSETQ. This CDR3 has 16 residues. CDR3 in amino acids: CASSGQGGPTNEKLFF. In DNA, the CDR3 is TGCGCCAGCAGTGGACAGGGAGGACCAACTAATGAAAAACTGTTTTTT.

This CDR3 reads CASSRQGNTEAFF. As DNA, the CDR3 is TGCGCCAGCAGTCGACAGGGGAACACTGAAGCTTTCTTT. The chain carries TRBV10-2 and TRBJ1-1, with TRBD1 matching over 7 bases. CDR3 size: 13 residues. The junction had 1 base not matched to a gene; V was cut back by 5 bases and J by 1 base. CDR1 WSHSY and CDR2 SAAADI come from the germline V gene.

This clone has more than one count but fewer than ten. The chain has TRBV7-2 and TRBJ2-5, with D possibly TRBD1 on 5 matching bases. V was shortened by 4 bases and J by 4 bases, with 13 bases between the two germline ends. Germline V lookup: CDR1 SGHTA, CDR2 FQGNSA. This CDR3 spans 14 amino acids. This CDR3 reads CASSYQVRGETQYF. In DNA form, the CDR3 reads TGTGCCAGCAGCTATCAGGTTAGGGGAGAGACCCAGTACTTC.

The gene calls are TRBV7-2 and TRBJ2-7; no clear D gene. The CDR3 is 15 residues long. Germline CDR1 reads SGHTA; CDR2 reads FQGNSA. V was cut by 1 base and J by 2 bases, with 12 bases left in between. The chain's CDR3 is CASSLGSGPTYEQYF. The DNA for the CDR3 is TGTGCCAGCAGCTTAGGCTCAGGTCCAACCTACGAGCAGTACTTC.

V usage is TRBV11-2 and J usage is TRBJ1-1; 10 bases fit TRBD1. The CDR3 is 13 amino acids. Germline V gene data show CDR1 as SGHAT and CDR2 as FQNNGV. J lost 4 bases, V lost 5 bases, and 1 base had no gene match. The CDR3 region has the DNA TGTGCCAGCAGCCGGACAGGGGGCACTGAAGCTTTCTTT. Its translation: CASSRTGGTEAFF.

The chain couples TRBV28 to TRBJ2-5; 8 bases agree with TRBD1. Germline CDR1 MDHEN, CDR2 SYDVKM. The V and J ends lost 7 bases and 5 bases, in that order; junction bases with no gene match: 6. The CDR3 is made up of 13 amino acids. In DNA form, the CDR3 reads TGTGCCAGCATCGGGACAGGACCCGAGACCCAGTACTTC. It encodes CASIGTGPETQYF.

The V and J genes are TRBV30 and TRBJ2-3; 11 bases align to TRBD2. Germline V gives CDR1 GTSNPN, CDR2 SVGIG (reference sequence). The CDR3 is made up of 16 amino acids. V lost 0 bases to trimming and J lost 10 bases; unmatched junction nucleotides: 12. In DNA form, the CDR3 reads TGTGCCTGGAGTGTAGGTGGTCTAGCGGGAGGTTCCGCGCAGTATTTT. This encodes CAWSVGGLAGGSAQYF.

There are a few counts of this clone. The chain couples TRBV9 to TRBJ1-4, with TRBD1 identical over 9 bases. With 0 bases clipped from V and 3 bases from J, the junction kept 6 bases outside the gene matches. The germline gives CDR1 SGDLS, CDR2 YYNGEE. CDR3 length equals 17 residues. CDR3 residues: CASSVDTGGRANEKLFF. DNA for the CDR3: TGTGCCAGCAGCGTAGATACAGGGGGCCGAGCTAATGAAAAACTGTTTTTT.

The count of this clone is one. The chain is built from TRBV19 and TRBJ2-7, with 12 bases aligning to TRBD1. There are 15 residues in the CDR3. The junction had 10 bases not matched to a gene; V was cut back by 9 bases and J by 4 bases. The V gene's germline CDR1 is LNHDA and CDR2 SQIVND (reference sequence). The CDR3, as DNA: TGTGCCAGCTCGTCTCCGGGACAGGGGGCGTACGAGCAGTACTTC. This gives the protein CASSSPGQGAYEQYF.

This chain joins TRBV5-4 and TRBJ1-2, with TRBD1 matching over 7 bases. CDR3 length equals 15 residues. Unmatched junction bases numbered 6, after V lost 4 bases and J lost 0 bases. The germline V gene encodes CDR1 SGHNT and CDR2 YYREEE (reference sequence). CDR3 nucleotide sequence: TGTGCCAGCAGCCCTCCCGGGACAGCTAACTATGGCTACACCTTC. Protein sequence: CASSPPGTANYGYTF. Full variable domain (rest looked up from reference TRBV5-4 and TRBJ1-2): ETGVTQSPTHLIKTRGQQVTLRCSSQSGHNTVSWYQQALGQGPQFIFQYYREEENGRGNFPPRFSGLQFPNYSSELNVNALELDDSALYLCASSPPGTANYGYTFGSGTRLTVV.

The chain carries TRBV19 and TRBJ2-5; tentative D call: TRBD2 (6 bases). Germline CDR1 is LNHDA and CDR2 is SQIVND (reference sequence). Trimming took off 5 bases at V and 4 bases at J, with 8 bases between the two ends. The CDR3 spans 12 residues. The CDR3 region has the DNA TGTGCCAGTAGTGAAGCGGGAGAGACCCAGTACTTC. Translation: CASSEAGETQYF.

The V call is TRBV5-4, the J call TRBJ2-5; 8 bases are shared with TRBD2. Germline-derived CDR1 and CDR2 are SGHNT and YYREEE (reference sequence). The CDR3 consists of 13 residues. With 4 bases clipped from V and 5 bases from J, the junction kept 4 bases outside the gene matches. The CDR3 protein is CASSLGLDETQYF. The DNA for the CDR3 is TGTGCCAGCAGCCTGGGACTAGATGAGACCCAGTACTTC.

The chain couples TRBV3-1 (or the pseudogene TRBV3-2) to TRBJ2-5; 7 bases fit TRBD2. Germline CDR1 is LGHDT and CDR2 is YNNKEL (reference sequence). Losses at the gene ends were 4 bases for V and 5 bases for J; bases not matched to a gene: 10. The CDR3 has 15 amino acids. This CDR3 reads CASSPMWGGRETQYF. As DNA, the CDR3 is TGTGCCAGCAGCCCCATGTGGGGGGGGAGGGAGACCCAGTACTTC.

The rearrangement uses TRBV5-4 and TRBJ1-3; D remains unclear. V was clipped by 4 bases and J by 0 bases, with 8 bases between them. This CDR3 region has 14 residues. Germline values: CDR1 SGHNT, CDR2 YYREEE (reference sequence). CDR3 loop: CASSPSSSGNTIYF. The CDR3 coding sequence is TGTGCCAGCAGCCCCTCCTCCTCTGGAAACACCATATATTTT.

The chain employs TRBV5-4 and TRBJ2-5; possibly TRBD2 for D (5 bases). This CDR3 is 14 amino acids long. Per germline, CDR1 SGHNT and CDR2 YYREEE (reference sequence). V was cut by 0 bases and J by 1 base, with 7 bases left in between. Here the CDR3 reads CASSLERIQETQYF. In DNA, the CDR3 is TGTGCCAGCAGCTTGGAGCGGATCCAAGAGACCCAGTACTTC. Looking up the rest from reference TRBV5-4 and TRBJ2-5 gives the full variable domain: ETGVTQSPTHLIKTRGQQVTLRCSSQSGHNTVSWYQQALGQGPQFIFQYYREEENGRGNFPPRFSGLQFPNYSSELNVNALELDDSALYLCASSLERIQETQYFGPGTRLLVL.

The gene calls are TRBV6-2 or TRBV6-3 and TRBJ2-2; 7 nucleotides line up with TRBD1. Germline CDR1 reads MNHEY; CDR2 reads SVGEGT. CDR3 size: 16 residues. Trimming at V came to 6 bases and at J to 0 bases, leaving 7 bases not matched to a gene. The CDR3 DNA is TGTGCCAGCAGCCCCTGGGGACAGCCGAACACCGGGGAGCTGTTTTTT. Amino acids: CASSPWGQPNTGELFF.

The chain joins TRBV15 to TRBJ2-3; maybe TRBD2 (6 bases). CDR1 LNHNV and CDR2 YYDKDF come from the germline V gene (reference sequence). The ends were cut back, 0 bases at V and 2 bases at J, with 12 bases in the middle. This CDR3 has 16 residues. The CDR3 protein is CATSREAPGVTDTQYF. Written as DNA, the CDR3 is TGTGCCACCAGCAGAGAGGCCCCGGGGGTCACAGATACGCAGTATTTT. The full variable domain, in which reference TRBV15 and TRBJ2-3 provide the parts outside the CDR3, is DAMVIQNPRYQVTQFGKPVTLSCSQTLNHNVMYWYQQKSSQAPKLLFHYYDKDFNNEADTPDNFQSRRPNTSFCFLDIRSPGLGDTAMYLCATSREAPGVTDTQYFGPGTRLTVL.

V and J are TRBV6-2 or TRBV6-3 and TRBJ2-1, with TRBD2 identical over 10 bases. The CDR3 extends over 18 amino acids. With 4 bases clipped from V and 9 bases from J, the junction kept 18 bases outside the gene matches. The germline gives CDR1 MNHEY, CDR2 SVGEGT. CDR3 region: CASSSPRGERGGKGEQFF. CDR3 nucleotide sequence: TGTGCCAGCAGTTCCCCAAGAGGGGAGCGGGGGGGGAAGGGTGAGCAGTTCTTC.